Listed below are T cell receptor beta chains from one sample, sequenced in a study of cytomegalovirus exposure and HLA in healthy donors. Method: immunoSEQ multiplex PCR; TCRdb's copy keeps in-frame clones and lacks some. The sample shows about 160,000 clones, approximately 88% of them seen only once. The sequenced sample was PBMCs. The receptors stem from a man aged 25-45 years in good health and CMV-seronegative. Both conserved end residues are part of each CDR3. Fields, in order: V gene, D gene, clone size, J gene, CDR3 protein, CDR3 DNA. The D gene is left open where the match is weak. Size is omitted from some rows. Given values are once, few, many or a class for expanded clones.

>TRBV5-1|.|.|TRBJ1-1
CASRLPAGMNTEAFF
TGCGCCAGCAGACTCCCGGCGGGCATGAACACTGAAGCTTTCTTT
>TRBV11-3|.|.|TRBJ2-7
CASSSGYEQYF
TGTGCCAGCAGCTCGGGGTACGAGCAGTACTTC
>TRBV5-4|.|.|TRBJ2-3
CASSLERLVGDTQYF
TGTGCCAGCAGCTTGGAGCGACTAGTGGGTGATACGCAGTATTTT
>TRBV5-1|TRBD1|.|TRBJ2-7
CASSLVDRGTSPPSYEQYF
TGCGCCAGCAGCTTGGTCGACAGGGGGACATCACCCCCCTCCTACGAGCAGTACTTC
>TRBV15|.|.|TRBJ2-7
CATSKGAYEQYF
TGTGCCACCAGCAAAGGGGCCTACGAGCAGTACTTC
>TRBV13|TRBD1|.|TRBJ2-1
CASSLRTGVDEQFF
TGTGCCAGCAGCCTCCGGACAGGGGTCGATGAGCAGTTCTTC
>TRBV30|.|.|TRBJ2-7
CAGIREWGREQYF
TGTGCCGGTATCAGGGAATGGGGTAGGGAGCAGTACTTC
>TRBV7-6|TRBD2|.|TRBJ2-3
CASSLLAGGATDTQYF
TGTGCCAGCAGCTTACTAGCGGGAGGCGCCACAGATACGCAGTATTTT
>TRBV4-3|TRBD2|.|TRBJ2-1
CASSQDRFIAGDQGEQFF
TGCGCCAGCAGCCAAGATCGATTTATAGCGGGAGATCAGGGTGAGCAGTTCTTC
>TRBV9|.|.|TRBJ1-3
CASSVDGGTGNTIYF
TGTGCCAGCAGCGTAGATGGAGGGACGGGAAACACCATATATTTT
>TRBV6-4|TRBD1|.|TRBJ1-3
CASSKTGTPSGNTIYF
TGTGCCAGCAGCAAGACAGGGACTCCATCTGGAAACACCATATATTTT
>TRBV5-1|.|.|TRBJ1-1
CASSLSPSGNTEAFF
TGCGCCAGCAGCCTAAGCCCTTCAGGGAACACTGAAGCTTTCTTT
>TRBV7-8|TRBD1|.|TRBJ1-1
CASSLRGGGTEAFF
TGTGCCAGCAGCCTTCGAGGGGGCGGCACTGAAGCTTTCTTT
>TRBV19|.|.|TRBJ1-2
CASNYNPGGYTF
TGTGCCAGTAACTATAATCCGGGTGGCTACACCTTC
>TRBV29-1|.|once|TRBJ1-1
CSVVYSNTEAFF
TGCAGCGTTGTCTACAGCAACACTGAAGCTTTCTTT
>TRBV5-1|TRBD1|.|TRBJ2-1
CASSLYGTGDYNEQFF
TGCGCCAGCAGCCTCTACGGGACAGGGGACTACAATGAGCAGTTCTTC
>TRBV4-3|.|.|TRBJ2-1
CASSLGRAPFPYNEQFF
TGCGCCAGCAGCCTTGGGCGGGCCCCCTTTCCTTACAATGAGCAGTTCTTC
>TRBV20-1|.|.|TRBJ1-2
CSASGYGYTF
TGCAGTGCCAGCGGATATGGCTACACCTTC
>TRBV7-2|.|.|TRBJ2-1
CASSLAGSSYNEQFF
TGTGCCAGCAGCTTAGCAGGGAGCTCCTACAATGAGCAGTTCTTC
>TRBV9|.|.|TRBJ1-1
CASSVAGWSEAFF
TGTGCCAGCAGCGTAGCCGGGTGGTCTGAAGCTTTCTTT
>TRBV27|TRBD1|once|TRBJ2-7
CASSSVGTGTHEQYF
TGTGCCAGCAGTAGCGTAGGGACAGGGACCCACGAGCAGTACTTC
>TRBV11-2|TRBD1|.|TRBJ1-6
CASSLDRVDSPLHF
TGTGCCAGCAGCCTGGACAGGGTTGATTCACCCCTCCACTTT
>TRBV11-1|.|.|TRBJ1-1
CARSLGRDTEAFF
TGTGCCCGCAGCTTAGGTCGGGACACTGAAGCTTTCTTT
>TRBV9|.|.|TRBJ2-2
CASSVNTNTGELFF
TGTGCCAGCAGCGTAAACACCAACACCGGGGAGCTGTTTTTT
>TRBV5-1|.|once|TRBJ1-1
CASSLEGGRDPRAFF
TGCGCCAGCAGCTTGGAGGGGGGGCGGGACCCGCGGGCTTTCTTT
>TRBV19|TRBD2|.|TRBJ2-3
CASSPGLAGTDTQYF
TGTGCCAGTAGCCCGGGACTAGCTGGCACAGATACGCAGTATTTT
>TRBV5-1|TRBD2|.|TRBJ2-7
CASSPTSGTYEQYF
TGCGCCAGCAGCCCGACTAGCGGGACATACGAGCAGTACTTC
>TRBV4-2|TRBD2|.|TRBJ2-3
CASSQLTSGRGAGTDTQYF
TGTGCCAGCAGCCAATTGACTAGCGGGAGAGGTGCGGGCACAGATACGCAGTATTTT
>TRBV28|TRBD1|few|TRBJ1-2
CASSSPGTGGGNYGYTF
TGTGCCAGCAGTTCGCCGGGGACAGGGGGCGGAAACTATGGCTACACCTTC
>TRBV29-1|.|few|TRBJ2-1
CSVEDLGGNEQFF
TGCAGCGTTGAAGATCTCGGGGGCAATGAGCAGTTCTTC
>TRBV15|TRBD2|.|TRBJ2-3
CATSRWSTSGGTDTQYF
TGTGCCACCAGCCGGTGGTCTACTAGCGGGGGAACAGATACGCAGTATTTT
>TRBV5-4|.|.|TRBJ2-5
CASSFEVWETQYF
TGTGCCAGCAGCTTTGAGGTGTGGGAGACCCAGTACTTC
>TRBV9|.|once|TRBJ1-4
CASSVGAIQGPYEKLFF
TGTGCCAGCAGCGTAGGGGCCATCCAGGGGCCTTACGAAAAACTGTTTTTT
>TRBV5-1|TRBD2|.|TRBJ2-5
CASSLGLAVAETQYF
TGCGCCAGCAGCTTGGGACTAGCCGTGGCGGAGACCCAGTACTTC
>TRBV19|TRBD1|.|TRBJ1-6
CASGQGFSPLHF
TGTGCCAGTGGACAGGGTTTTTCACCCCTCCACTTT
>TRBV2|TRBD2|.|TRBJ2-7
CASFLAGAGYEQYF
TGTGCCAGTTTTTTAGCGGGAGCGGGCTACGAGCAGTACTTC
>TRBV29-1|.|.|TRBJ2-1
CSVLLGGDEQFF
TGCAGCGTATTGTTAGGGGGGGATGAGCAGTTCTTC
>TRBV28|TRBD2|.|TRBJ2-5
CASSLAGGGQETQYF
TGTGCCAGCAGTCTAGCGGGGGGAGGGCAAGAGACCCAGTACTTC
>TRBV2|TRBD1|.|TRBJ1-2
CASRKDREYGYTF
TGTGCCAGCAGGAAGGACAGGGAATATGGCTACACCTTC
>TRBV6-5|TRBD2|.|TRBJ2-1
CASRGPAGDGQSRFF
TGTGCCAGCAGGGGGCCAGCGGGAGATGGACAGAGTCGGTTCTTC
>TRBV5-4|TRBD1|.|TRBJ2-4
CASSLEDRGGKNIQYF
TGTGCCAGCAGCTTGGAAGACAGGGGGGGCAAAAACATTCAGTACTTC
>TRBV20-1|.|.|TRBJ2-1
CSAAPQNEQFF
TGCAGTGCTGCCCCCCAGAATGAGCAGTTCTTC
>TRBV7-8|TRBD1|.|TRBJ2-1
CASSRDRGDNEQFF
TGTGCCAGCAGCCGGGACAGGGGGGACAATGAGCAGTTCTTC
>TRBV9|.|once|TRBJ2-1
CASSVGAGAFGNEQFF
TGTGCCAGCAGCGTAGGGGCGGGGGCTTTCGGGAATGAGCAGTTCTTC
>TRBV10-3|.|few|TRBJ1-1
CAISDVQSEAFF
TGTGCCATCAGTGATGTACAGTCTGAAGCTTTCTTT
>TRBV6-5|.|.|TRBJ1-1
CASRGAGKLNTEAFF
TGTGCCAGCAGGGGGGCAGGGAAACTGAACACTGAAGCTTTCTTT
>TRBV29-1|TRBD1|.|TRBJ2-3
CSAAGTGADTQYF
TGCAGCGCCGCGGGGACAGGGGCAGATACGCAGTATTTT
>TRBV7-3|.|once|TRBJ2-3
CASSLGYGGDTQYF
TGTGCCAGCAGCTTAGGGTACGGGGGAGATACGCAGTATTTT
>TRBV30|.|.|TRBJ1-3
CAWSPSTVRLNTIYF
TGTGCCTGGAGCCCCTCGACAGTTCGGCTAAACACCATATATTTT